The present entry profiles one TCR beta chain with its context. Generated by immunoSEQ multiplex PCR, the TCRdb table keeps only in-frame clones and is missing some. There are tens of thousands of clones in the sample; over 85% occur only once, and about 2% lies in the top ten. The record originates from a study of T cell changes during pregnancy in multiple sclerosis. CDR3 size: 15 residues. In germline, CDR1 is MNHEY, CDR2 SMNVEV (reference sequence). J was trimmed by 4 bases and V by 4 bases; bases with no gene match: 5. The source of this sequence is a female donor with multiple sclerosis, enrolled in a pregnancy study. This specimen was peripheral blood, taken in the second trimester of pregnancy. This chain connects TRBV27 to TRBJ2-1; TRBD2 matches 9 bases. In nucleotides, the CDR3 is TGTGCCAGCAGTTCACTAGCGGGCCTGTACAATGAGCAGTTCTTC. It is translated as CASSSLAGLYNEQFF.